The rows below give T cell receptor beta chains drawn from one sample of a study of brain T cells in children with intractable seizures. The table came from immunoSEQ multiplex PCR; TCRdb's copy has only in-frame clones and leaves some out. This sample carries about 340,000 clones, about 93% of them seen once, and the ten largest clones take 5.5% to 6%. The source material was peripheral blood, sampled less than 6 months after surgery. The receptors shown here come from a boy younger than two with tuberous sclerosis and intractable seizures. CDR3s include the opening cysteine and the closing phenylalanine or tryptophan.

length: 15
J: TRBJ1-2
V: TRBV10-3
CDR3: CAISDPRQGNYGYTF

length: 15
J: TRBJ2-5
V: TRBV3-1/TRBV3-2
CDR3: CASTLAAALVETQYF

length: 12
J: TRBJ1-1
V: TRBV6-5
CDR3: CASSPGYTEAFF

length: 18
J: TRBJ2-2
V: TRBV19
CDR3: CASRRRTSGSRGTGELFF

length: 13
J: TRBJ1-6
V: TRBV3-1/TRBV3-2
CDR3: CASSQRVSSPLHF

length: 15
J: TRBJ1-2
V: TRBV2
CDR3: CASSEDLGRTHGYTF

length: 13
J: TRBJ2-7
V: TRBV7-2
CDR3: CASSLAGSYEQYF

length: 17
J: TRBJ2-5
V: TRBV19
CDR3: CASSIDLGTGPGETQYF

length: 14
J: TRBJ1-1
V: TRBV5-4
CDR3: CASSQGQVNTEAFF

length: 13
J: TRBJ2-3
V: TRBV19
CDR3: CASSKNWADTQYF

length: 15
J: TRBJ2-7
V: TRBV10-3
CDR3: CAISERGQGLDEQYF

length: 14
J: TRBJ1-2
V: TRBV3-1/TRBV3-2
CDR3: CASSRMDRGSGYTF

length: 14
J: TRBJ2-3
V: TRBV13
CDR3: CASSFRGATDTQYF

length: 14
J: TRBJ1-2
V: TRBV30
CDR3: CAWSGAGIRYGYTF

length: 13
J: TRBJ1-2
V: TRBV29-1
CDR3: CSVVGGAAYGYTF

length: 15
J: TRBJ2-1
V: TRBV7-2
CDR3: CASSLGGGRLYEQFF

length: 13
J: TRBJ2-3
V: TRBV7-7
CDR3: CASSLGRADTQYF

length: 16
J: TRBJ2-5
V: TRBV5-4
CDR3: CASSLLPEGERETQYF

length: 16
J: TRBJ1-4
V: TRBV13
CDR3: CASSLWQGATNEKLFF

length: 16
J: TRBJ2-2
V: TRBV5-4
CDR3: CASSTGLAGLTGELFF

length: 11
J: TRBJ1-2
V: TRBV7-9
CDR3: CASRGRDGYTF

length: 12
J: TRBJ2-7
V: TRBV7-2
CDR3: CASSLGGDEQYF

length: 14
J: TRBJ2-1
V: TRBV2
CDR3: CASSAQTSYNEQFF

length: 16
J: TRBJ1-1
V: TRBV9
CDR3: CASSLPKDSLNTEAFF

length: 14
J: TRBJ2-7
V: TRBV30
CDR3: CAWSEDRAAYEQYF

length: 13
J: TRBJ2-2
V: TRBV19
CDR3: CASSLTGTGELFF

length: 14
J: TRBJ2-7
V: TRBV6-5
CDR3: CASSYSNGFNEQYF

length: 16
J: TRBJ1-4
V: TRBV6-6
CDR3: CASRPLGGATNEKLFF

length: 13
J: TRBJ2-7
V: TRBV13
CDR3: CASSPLAGDEQYF

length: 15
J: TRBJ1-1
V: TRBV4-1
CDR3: CASSRSRTGQIEAFF

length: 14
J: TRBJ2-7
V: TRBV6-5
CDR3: CASRPGLAEYEQYF

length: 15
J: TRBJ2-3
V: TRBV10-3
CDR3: CAISESGSSPDTQYF

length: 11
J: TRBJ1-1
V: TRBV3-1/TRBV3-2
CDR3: CASSHDGGAFF

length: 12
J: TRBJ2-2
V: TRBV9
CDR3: CASSSGTGELFF

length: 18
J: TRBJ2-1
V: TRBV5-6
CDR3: CASSLLVPARYSYNEQFF

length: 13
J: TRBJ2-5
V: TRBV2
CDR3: CASSSTSGETQYF

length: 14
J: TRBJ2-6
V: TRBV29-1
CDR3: CSVAGGAGANVLTF

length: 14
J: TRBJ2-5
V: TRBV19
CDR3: CASSLSDRVGTQYF

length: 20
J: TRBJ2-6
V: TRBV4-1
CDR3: CASSQEFWTSGVAGANVLTF

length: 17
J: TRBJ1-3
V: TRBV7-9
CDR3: CASSLKSQVLHGNTIYF

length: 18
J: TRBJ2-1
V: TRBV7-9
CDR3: CASSSPGLAGVKGNEQFF